Following are 10 T cell receptor beta chains from one sample sequenced in a study of human T cells and chemical hapten exposure. One entry per CDR3 protein results from TCRdb running MiXCR on the RACE reads. The sample has more than 150,000 distinct CDR3 sequences, approximately 15% seen once. Noted time point: patch test 1, 2 weeks after DPC sensitization. Treatment of the sample: therapeutic diphenylcyclopropenone sensitization with weekly scalp DPC. Sequenced here: whole blood, sampled in connection with sensitization to the hapten diphenylcyclopropenone (DPC). Receptors originate from a woman aged 30 to 39 with alopecia areata. Some clones in this sample may be carry-over from other donors' samples.

This clonotype was counted at least ten times. The rearrangement uses TRBV7-9 and TRBJ1-1; 10 bases line up with TRBD1. The V segment lost 1 base and the J segment 6 bases; nucleotides outside the gene matches: 5. This CDR3 spans 15 amino acids. Germline V gene sequence: CDR1 SEHNR, CDR2 FQNEAQ (reference sequence). The CDR3 coding sequence is TGTGCCAGCAGCTTAGAGACAGGGGGCTTCGCTGAAGCTTTCTTT. Its protein is CASSLETGGFAEAFF.

The table lists this clonotype with a few counts. The rearrangement links TRBV10-3 to TRBJ2-7, with 9 bases that match TRBD1. Trimming removed 4 bases from V and 6 bases from J; junction bases left unmatched: 1. There are 12 residues in the CDR3. Germline CDR1 is ENHRY and CDR2 is SYGVKD. The CDR3 here is CAISGTGVEQYF. CDR3 nucleotides: TGTGCCATCAGTGGGACAGGGGTCGAGCAGTACTTC.

This clonotype was observed many times. The chain has TRBV20-1 and TRBJ2-2; 10 bases agree with TRBD1. The germline CDR1 and CDR2 sequences are DFQATT and SNEGSKA (reference sequence). The CDR3 sequence is 14 residues long. J gave up 4 bases and V 3 bases, and 2 bases lay outside the gene matches. CDR3 in amino acids: CSARRTGGTGELFF. CDR3 bases: TGCAGTGCTAGGCGGACAGGGGGCACCGGGGAGCTGTTTTTT.

The table lists this clonotype with many counts. J is TRBJ2-3 and V is TRBV11-3, with D perhaps being TRBD1 or TRBD2 (5 bases each). This CDR3 spans 14 amino acids. Trimming pared 1 base from V and 6 bases from J, leaving 11 bases between. The germline CDR1 and CDR2 sequences are SGHNT and YENEEA. DNA of the CDR3: TGTGCCAGCAGCTTAGGCCAGGGAGAGGATACGCAGTATTTT. It translates to CASSLGQGEDTQYF.

CDR3 bases: TGCAGTGCTCTACAGGGGGCGCTTACTAATGAGCAGTTCTTC. This sequence encodes CSALQGALTNEQFF. The V and J genes are TRBV20-1 and TRBJ2-1; 9 bases map to TRBD1. Germline lookup yields CDR1 DFQATT and CDR2 SNEGSKA (reference sequence). The length of the CDR3 is 14 residues. The junction had 9 bases not matched to a gene; V was cut back by 5 bases and J by 7 bases.

This clonotype was found a few times. The CDR3 loop reads CASGFLNNEQFF. In nucleotides, the CDR3 is TGTGCTAGTGGTTTTTTAAACAATGAGCAGTTCTTC. V gene TRBV12-5 combines with J gene TRBJ2-1; D is undetermined. Germline V gene lookup returns CDR1 LGHNT and CDR2 FRNRAP. Trimming took off 3 bases at V and 5 bases at J, with 5 bases between the two ends. CDR3 size: 12 residues.

About this clonotype itself: Just one base apart from a much larger clone, this may be a read error. This sequence joins TRBV7-9 and TRBJ2-1; D possibly matches TRBD1 or TRBD2 (5 bases each). The CDR3 is 14 amino acids. V was shortened by 5 bases and J by 14 bases, with 22 bases between the two germline ends. Germline loops: CDR1 SEHNR, CDR2 FQNEAQ (reference sequence). The CDR3 DNA reads TGTGCCAGCAGCAGTTACTTATCGGGGCAATCGGAGTTCTTC. It encodes CASSSYLSGQSEFF.

This clonotype was recorded many times. DNA for the CDR3: TGTGCCAGCGAAGGTACGGTCGCAGATACGCAGTATTTT. Protein product: CASEGTVADTQYF. The chain couples TRBV6-1 to TRBJ2-3, with unresolved D. CDR3 size: 13 residues. Germline-derived CDR1 and CDR2 are MNHNS and SASEGT. Trimming stripped 8 bases from V and 4 bases from J, with 13 bases between.

The rearrangement uses TRBV7-2 and TRBJ1-1; tentative D call: TRBD1 (5 bases). Germline loops: CDR1 SGHTA, CDR2 FQGNSA. V shed 6 bases and J shed 3 bases, with 11 bases lying between them. The CDR3 consists of 13 residues. The chain's CDR3 is CASSTDSYTEAFF. The DNA of the CDR3 is TGTGCCAGCAGTACCGACAGTTACACTGAAGCTTTCTTT.

The chain combines TRBV18 with TRBJ1-5; TRBD1 agrees at 7 bases. Germline-derived CDR1 and CDR2 are KGHSH and LQKENI. Germline trimming cut 3 bases from V and 4 bases from J; bases unmatched to any gene: 3. The CDR3 extends over 14 amino acids. The DNA for the CDR3 is TGTGCCAGCTCACCCGTGACAGGGAATCAGCCCCAGCATTTT. The encoded protein is CASSPVTGNQPQHF.